These T cell receptor beta chains were read from a single sample in a study of T cell changes during pregnancy in multiple sclerosis. Measured with immunoSEQ multiplex PCR; TCRdb has only the in-frame clones, and not every one. Among roughly 38,000 clones listed, 80% to 90% were seen once. The specimen comprised CD4+ T cells from peripheral blood mononuclear cells, sampled before pregnancy. The receptor set was obtained from a female donor with multiple sclerosis, enrolled in a pregnancy study. CDR3s include the opening cysteine and the closing phenylalanine or tryptophan. A D gene is named only where the DNA matches it firmly. Not all rows give a size; the values are once, few, many and, for expanded clones, a class.

J gene | V gene | D gene | clone size | CDR3 DNA | CDR3 protein
TRBJ1-1 | TRBV4-1 | - | - | TGCGCCAGCAGCCAAGTCGCGGAAACGGGACTCAATGCTGAAGCTTTCTTT | CASSQVAETGLNAEAFF
TRBJ1-2 | TRBV9 | TRBD1 | - | TGTGCCAGCAGCGTAGCGGTGGACAGGGTATATGGCTACACCTTC | CASSVAVDRVYGYTF
TRBJ1-1 | TRBV7-9 | - | - | TGTGCCAGCAGCAAAAGCGCGAACACTGAAGCTTTCTTT | CASSKSANTEAFF
TRBJ1-3 | TRBV18 | - | - | TGTGCCAGCTCACCAGTCAACCAGGTGGCCCGGAACACCATATATTTT | CASSPVNQVARNTIYF
TRBJ2-6 | TRBV2 | TRBD2 | - | TGTGCCAGCAGTGTTCGACAACTAGCGGGAGCTGGGGCCAACGTCCTGACTTTC | CASSVRQLAGAGANVLTF
TRBJ2-2 | TRBV7-2 | - | - | TGTGCCAGCAGCTTAGGGGGAGCGAACACCGGGGAGCTGTTTTTT | CASSLGGANTGELFF
TRBJ2-1 | TRBV7-9 | TRBD2 | - | TGTGCCAGCAGCTTAGCACTAGCGGGAGACCCCGATGTCGATGAGCAGTTCTTC | CASSLALAGDPDVDEQFF
TRBJ2-3 | TRBV18 | - | - | TGTGCCAGCTCACCACCTAACATAGATACGCAGTATTTT | CASSPPNIDTQYF
TRBJ2-7 | TRBV19 | - | - | TGTGCCAGTAGTCTAAAACCGGAGGCCTCCTACGAGCAGTACTTC | CASSLKPEASYEQYF
TRBJ1-2 | TRBV5-5 | TRBD1 | once | TGTGCCAGCAGCTTAGGACAGGGCAGCTATGGCTACACCTTC | CASSLGQGSYGYTF
TRBJ2-3 | TRBV5-8 | - | - | TGTGCCAGCAGCTTGCGAGCAGATACGCAGTATTTT | CASSLRADTQYF
TRBJ2-2 | TRBV9 | TRBD2 | - | TGTGCCAGCAGCGGAGCGGCGGGAGGGGGCACCGGGGAGCTGTTTTTT | CASSGAAGGGTGELFF
TRBJ1-1 | TRBV2 | - | - | TGTGCCAGCAGGGACAGTTGGGGGTCGACTGAAGCTTTCTTT | CASRDSWGSTEAFF
TRBJ1-4 | TRBV28 | TRBD1 | - | TGTGCCAGCAGAGGGGGCTTGGGTAATGAAAAACTGTTTTTT | CASRGGLGNEKLFF
TRBJ2-2 | TRBV7-9 | - | - | TGTGCCAGCAGCTTAGTCACCGGGAACACCGGGGAGCTGTTTTTT | CASSLVTGNTGELFF
TRBJ2-7 | TRBV10-3 | TRBD1 | - | TGTGCCATCAGTGAGTCGAGACAGGGACGCTACGAGCAGTACTTC | CAISESRQGRYEQYF
TRBJ2-7 | TRBV5-1 | - | - | TGCGCCAGCAGCACGGGGACACGCGACGAGCAGTACTTC | CASSTGTRDEQYF
TRBJ2-1 | TRBV18 | TRBD1 | - | TGTGCCAGCTCATGGCCGGGACAGGGCTACAATGAGCAGTTCTTC | CASSWPGQGYNEQFF
TRBJ2-6 | TRBV5-1 | TRBD2 | - | TGCGCCAGCAGCGGGTTAGCGGGAGGCCTCTCTGGGGCCAACGTCCTGACTTTC | CASSGLAGGLSGANVLTF
TRBJ1-5 | TRBV29-1 | - | - | TGCAGCGTCGGGGACACCGTCTATAGCAATCAGCCCCAGCATTTT | CSVGDTVYSNQPQHF
TRBJ1-1 | TRBV11-1 | TRBD1 | - | TGTGCCAGCAGTCCCTACCAGGGGGCGCGTAATGAAGCTTTCTTT | CASSPYQGARNEAFF
TRBJ2-7 | TRBV6-5 | TRBD2 | - | TGTGCCAGCAGTTTGACTAGCGGGAGGGCCTACGAGCAGTACTTC | CASSLTSGRAYEQYF
TRBJ2-1 | TRBV11-3 | - | - | TGTGCCAGCAGCTTACGGGATACGAGTGAGCAGTTCTTC | CASSLRDTSEQFF
TRBJ2-7 | TRBV6-6 | - | - | TGTGCCAGCAGTTACTCTACTGCCTCCTACGAGCAGTACTTC | CASSYSTASYEQYF
TRBJ2-5 | TRBV5-1 | TRBD1 | - | TGCGCCAGCAGCCCGGGACAGGTCCAAGAGACCCAGTACTTC | CASSPGQVQETQYF
TRBJ2-7 | TRBV7-2 | TRBD1 | - | TGTGCCAGCAGCCAGCGACAGGGGGGAAACGAGCAGTACTTC | CASSQRQGGNEQYF
TRBJ2-5 | TRBV15 | TRBD2 | - | TGTGCCACCAGCAGAGGTCTAGCGGGAGGGGGAGAGACCCAGTACTTC | CATSRGLAGGGETQYF